These 14 T cell receptor beta chains share one sample of origin, sequenced in a study of tumor-infiltrating lymphocytes in primary liver carcinoma (dated by TCRdb to 2017 to 2019). Reads for this sample came from an Illumina HiSeq 2500. TCRbeta-specific cDNA was reverse-transcribed from approximately 0.5 ug total RNA using a constant-region primer and ProtoScript II reverse transcriptase. The TCRbeta libraries were prepared through three rounds of nested multiplex PCR following a slightly modified ARM-PCR procedure. The first two PCR rounds used multiplex TRBV1-TRBV30 forward primers with a Cbeta reverse primer, each for around 10 cycles. In-frame beta chains were kept once TCRdb had trimmed the public reads at Q25 with fastp and called clones with MiXCR. Rows with one shared CDR3 protein collapse into an entry with the most common genes and DNA. This sample lists approximately 79,000 distinct CDR3 sequences; roughly three quarters were detected once. Approximately 30% of the sample is in the top ten clones.

Total RNA and DNA were co-extracted from around 20-30 mg of bulk tissue with the AllPrep DNA/RNA mini kit, without cell sorting. The sample taken for sequencing was liver tumor tissue from sampling region 4. The label giving this sample's cell subset or site can be read as: tumor region T4, right-lateral pole. These receptors were taken from a man aged 40-50 years with primary liver carcinoma and hepatitis B virus infection.

In the case of this clonotype: Being one base from a much bigger clone, this may be a read error. V and J are TRBV5-1 and TRBJ2-1; either TRBD1 or TRBD2 may supply D (5 bases each). CDR3 length: 15 amino acids. Trimming took 4 bases from V and 4 from J, leaving 15 bases between them. CDR1 and CDR2 from the germline V gene are SGHRS and YFSETQ. In DNA form, the CDR3 reads TGCGCCAGCAGCCAGGGATACGGGATATACAATGAGCAGTTCTTC. This translates into CASSQGYGIYNEQFF.

To note about this clonotype: The junction differs from germline at one of its ends, possibly a read error. The V and J genes are TRBV7-9 and TRBJ2-1; 7 nucleotides match TRBD2. The CDR3 contains 12 residues. Germline CDR1 and CDR2: SEHNR and FQNEAQ (reference sequence). CDR3 loop: CISSTTGGEHFF. CDR3 bases: TGTATCAGCAGCACTACGGGGGGTGAGCACTTCTTC.

As to this clonotype: Relative to the germline gene, one junction end is altered; a read error may explain this. The rearrangement uses TRBV20-1 and TRBJ2-2, with D possibly being TRBD1 (5 bases). Germline CDR1 DFQATT, CDR2 SNEGSKA (reference sequence). This CDR3 is 15 amino acids long. CDR3 sequence reads: CSARLREENAGELFF. In nucleotides, the CDR3 is TGCAGTGCTAGGCTCAGGGAAGAGAACGCCGGGGAGCTGTTTTTT.

This clonotype was counted at least ten times. The genes are TRBV29-1 and TRBJ2-7, with 10 positions matching TRBD1. Germline V gives CDR1 SQVTM, CDR2 ANQGSEA. V shed 6 bases, J shed 2 bases, and the junction held 7 bases outside the gene matches. The CDR3 runs 14 residues. The CDR3 nucleotides read TGCAGCGTAGCCAGACAGGGGGCAACCTACGAGCAGTACTTC. Translation: CSVARQGATYEQYF.

Worth noting for this clonotype: The DNA is omitted, as the CDR3 cannot be located on it reliably, and the CDR3 follows TCRdb's listing. V is TRBV6-2 or TRBV6-3 and J is TRBJ2-1; TRBD1, the table's D call, lacks a check against the DNA. CDR1 and CDR2 (germline): MNHEY, SVGEGT. The CDR3 has 16 amino acids, counting both end residues. CDR3 amino acids: CASSYWGRGSYNGQLF.

On this clonotype: The junction does not match germline at one end; this may be a read error. The chain recombines TRBV11-2 with TRBJ1-1; D may be TRBD1 (6 bases). From germline, CDR1 is SGHAT and CDR2 FQNNGV. The CDR3 totals 15 residues. The chain's CDR3 is CASRLPRGTNTEAFF. DNA for the CDR3: TGTGCCAGCAGATTACCCAGGGGCACGAACACCGAAGCTTTCTTT.

A note on this clonotype: The final CDR3 position lacks the conserved phenylalanine or tryptophan, pointing to a likely read error. CDR3 in DNA: TGCGCCAGCAGCTTCAGGACCACGAACACCAGGGAGCTGTTTGTT. Its translation: CASSFRTTNTRELFV. The rearrangement uses TRBV5-1 and TRBJ2-2; D is unresolved. Per germline, CDR1 SGHRS and CDR2 YFSETQ. The CDR3 runs 15 residues.

As concerns this clonotype: At one end, the junction sequence differs from germline, possibly due to a read error. The V call is TRBV11-2, the J call TRBJ2-1; D is perhaps TRBD1 (5 bases). This CDR3 has 22 amino acids. Germline V gene data show CDR1 as SGHAT and CDR2 as FQNNGV. The CDR3, as DNA: TGTGCCAACAGCCTCTCCTACTGGGGTCCCGTGAAACAGGTTCCCTCCTACATTGAGCAGTTCTTC. Encoded protein: CANSLSYWGPVKQVPSYIEQFF.

This clonotype showed up many times. The rearrangement uses TRBV19 and TRBJ2-3; D might be TRBD2 (5 bases). CDR3 length: 13 amino acids. Germline CDR1 LNHDA, CDR2 SQIVND (reference sequence). Trimming removed 9 bases from V and 1 base from J, with 11 bases in between. The CDR3: CASKDSRTDTQYF. DNA of the CDR3: TGTGCCAGCAAGGACTCTCGCACAGATACGCAGTATTTT.

This clonotype has at least ten counts. V and J are TRBV5-1 and TRBJ2-2; D unresolved. Germline V lookup: CDR1 SGHRS, CDR2 YFSETQ. The CDR3 is 16 residues long. V lost 0 bases to trimming and J lost 3 bases, with 12 bases between them. The CDR3 protein is CASSLAGRTDTGELFF. The CDR3 DNA is TGCGCCAGCAGCTTGGCCGGGCGAACGGACACCGGGGAGCTGTTTTTT.

J is TRBJ2-7 and V is TRBV11-2; D gene ambiguous. Germline V gene data show CDR1 as SGHAT and CDR2 as FQNNGV. The CDR3 has 14 amino acids. The chain's CDR3 is CVSSITDSAYEQYF. In DNA, the CDR3 is TGTGTCAGTAGCATAACTGACTCTGCCTACGAGCAGTACTTC.

A remark on this clonotype: A much larger clone lies one base from this, so it may be a read error. This chain connects TRBV4-2 to TRBJ1-1; possibly TRBD1 for D (5 bases). This CDR3 is 16 amino acids long. Germline assignment: CDR1 LGHNA and CDR2 YNFKEQ. V was cut by 0 bases and J by 4 bases, with 15 bases left in between. The CDR3 loop is CASSQDSGRVSTEAFF. In nucleotides, the CDR3 is TGTGCCAGCAGCCAAGATTCAGGGAGAGTGAGCACTGAAGCTTTCTTT.

V is TRBV20-1 and J is TRBJ2-5; the D is unclear. Germline assignment: CDR1 DFQATT and CDR2 SNEGSKA (reference sequence). Trimming cost V 2 bases and J 2 bases, with 12 bases left between them. The CDR3 extends over 14 amino acids. The CDR3 nucleotides are TGCAGTGCTAGATCCTCAGAGACACAAGAGACCCAGTACTTC. Its translation: CSARSSETQETQYF.

About this clonotype itself: Relative to the germline gene, one junction end is altered; a read error may explain this. J is TRBJ2-3 and V is TRBV11-2; D ambiguous. Germline assignment: CDR1 SGHAT and CDR2 FQNNGV. The CDR3 loop spans 12 amino acids. The DNA of the CDR3 is TGTGCCGGCAGCGTTTGGGCAGATACACAGTATTTT. Protein sequence: CAGSVWADTQYF.